These 15 T cell receptor beta chains came from one sample sequenced in a study of cytomegalovirus exposure and HLA in healthy donors. The PCR had 60 Vbeta and 13 Jbeta primers. Sequencing used immunoSEQ multiplex PCR; TCRdb keeps in-frame clones, though not all of them. The sample shows roughly 100,000 clones, around 57% of them seen only once. Material: PBMCs. The receptors stem from a human donor in good health.

The V gene is TRBV19, the J gene TRBJ2-7; 11 positions agree with TRBD2. The V and J ends lost 3 bases and 3 bases, in that order; junction bases with no gene match: 4. Germline CDR1 LNHDA, CDR2 SQIVND (reference sequence). CDR3 size: 15 residues. CDR3 in amino acids: CASSINLAGGYEQYF. In DNA form, the CDR3 reads TGTGCCAGTAGTATTAATCTAGCGGGAGGCTACGAGCAGTACTTC.

The J gene is TRBJ1-2, the V gene TRBV5-1, with TRBD1 matching 7 bases. CDR1 and CDR2 from the germline V gene are SGHRS and YFSETQ. The trim removed 0 bases at V and 3 bases at J, leaving 5 bases unmatched. CDR3 size: 15 residues. The DNA of the CDR3 is TGCGCCAGCAGCTTGGTGCAGGGGGGCGACTATGGCTACACCTTC. This sequence encodes CASSLVQGGDYGYTF.

V usage is TRBV27 and J usage is TRBJ2-7; 12 bases are shared with TRBD2. CDR3 length: 18 residues. Germline V gene data show CDR1 as MNHEY and CDR2 as SMNVEV (reference sequence). V dropped 0 bases and J dropped 0; count of bases not matched to a gene: 6. CDR3 DNA: TGTGCCAGCAGTTTATCGTCGAGGACTAGCGGGATCTCCTACGAGCAGTACTTC. Its protein is CASSLSSRTSGISYEQYF.

The CDR3 is CASSTGLAGGPGTDTQYF. As DNA, the CDR3 is TGTGCCAGCAGCACGGGACTAGCGGGAGGGCCGGGCACAGATACGCAGTATTTT. V gene TRBV5-4 combines with J gene TRBJ2-3, with 16 bases fitting TRBD2. The junction had 6 bases not matched to a gene; V was cut back by 4 bases and J by 1 base. Germline values: CDR1 SGHNT, CDR2 YYREEE (reference sequence). This CDR3 comprises 18 residues.

A note on this clone: This CDR3 is also generated by other DNA sequences in the sample. This rearrangement joins TRBV10-2 to TRBJ2-2; 12 bases line up with TRBD2. The V and J ends lost 1 base and 6 bases, in that order; junction bases with no gene match: 6. The CDR3 contains 17 residues. Germline lookup yields CDR1 WSHSY and CDR2 SAAADI. CDR3 amino acids: CASSELRLAGDPGELFF. The DNA of the CDR3 is TGCGCCAGCAGTGAGTTAAGACTAGCGGGGGATCCCGGGGAGCTGTTTTTT.

This chain joins TRBV9 and TRBJ1-1; weak D call: TRBD1 (6 bases). Germline values: CDR1 SGDLS, CDR2 YYNGEE. The CDR3 extends over 13 amino acids. Trimming took 5 bases from V and 2 from J, leaving 10 bases between them. This CDR3 is CASRAQGNTEAFF. Here the CDR3 DNA reads TGTGCCAGCAGAGCACAGGGAAACACTGAAGCTTTCTTT.

The rearrangement links TRBV7-9 to TRBJ1-3; the D gene is possibly TRBD1 (6 bases). V was clipped by 1 base and J by 8 bases, with 12 bases between them. The CDR3 contains 14 residues. Germline CDR1 reads SEHNR; CDR2 reads FQNEAQ (reference sequence). For the CDR3, the DNA is TGTGCCAGCAGCTTAGAGGGGGGGCTGGACACCATATATTTT. This translates into CASSLEGGLDTIYF.

The V gene is TRBV5-1, the J gene TRBJ2-2; 9 nucleotides line up with TRBD1. The V and J ends lost 4 bases and 3 bases, in that order; junction bases with no gene match: 7. In germline, CDR1 is SGHRS, CDR2 YFSETQ. The CDR3 extends over 16 amino acids. CDR3 sequence: CASSTRGQGYTGELFF. In DNA form, the CDR3 reads TGCGCCAGCAGCACCCGGGGACAGGGTTACACCGGGGAGCTGTTTTTT. The full variable domain, completed using reference TRBV5-1 and TRBJ2-2, is KAGVTQTPRYLIKTRGQQVTLSCSPISGHRSVSWYQQTPGQGLQFLFEYFSETQRNKGNFPGRFSGRQFSNSRSEMNVSTLELGDSALYLCASSTRGQGYTGELFFGEGSRLTVL.

The chain uses TRBV11-2 and TRBJ2-2; TRBD2 is a possible D gene (6 bases). The CDR3 covers 15 residues. Germline V gene lookup returns CDR1 SGHAT and CDR2 FQNNGV. Trimming removed 6 bases at V and 0 bases at J, with 11 bases between. CDR3 bases: TGTGCCAGCAGTCCGACTAGACCGAACACCGGGGAGCTGTTTTTT. It is translated as CASSPTRPNTGELFF.

The V and J genes are TRBV28 and TRBJ2-5, with D possibly TRBD2 on 6 matching bases. This CDR3 comprises 15 residues. Trimming left V 5 bases short and J 4 bases short, with 17 bases between. CDR1 and CDR2 from the germline V gene are MDHEN and SYDVKM. The CDR3 here is CASSTRMLGGETQYF. In nucleotides, the CDR3 is TGTGCCAGCAGTACCCGTATGTTGGGGGGAGAGACCCAGTACTTC.

The rearrangement links TRBV7-9 to TRBJ2-5; D is undetermined. The end of the DNA is better explained by TRBJ2-7, so the J call may be wrong. Germline lookup yields CDR1 SEHNR and CDR2 FQNEAQ (reference sequence). The CDR3 has 11 amino acids. CDR3 sequence reads: CASSPLYEQYF. The CDR3 region has the DNA TGTGCCAGCAGCCCACTCTACGAGCAGTACTTC.

The chain employs TRBV5-1 and TRBJ2-2; 7 nucleotides match TRBD1. The germline V gene encodes CDR1 SGHRS and CDR2 YFSETQ. The CDR3 has 15 amino acids. After removal of 4 bases from V and 7 bases from J, the junction contained 10 bases not matched to a gene. The CDR3 DNA reads as TGCGCCAGCAGCAGAGAGACAGGGTTAGGCGGGGAGCTGTTTTTT. Protein: CASSRETGLGGELFF.

The chain employs TRBV11-2 and TRBJ1-1; 7 positions match TRBD1. CDR1 is SGHAT, CDR2 FQNNGV, per germline. V lost 1 base to trimming and J lost 2 bases; unmatched junction nucleotides: 7. CDR3 length equals 16 residues. CDR3: CASSLGFGQVNTEAFF. CDR3 bases: TGTGCCAGCAGCTTAGGTTTCGGACAGGTAAACACTGAAGCTTTCTTT.

The chain has TRBV19 and TRBJ2-5; a weak D match, TRBD1 (5 bases). The CDR3 is 13 residues long. Germline CDR1 reads LNHDA; CDR2 reads SQIVND (reference sequence). V was clipped by 4 bases and J by 3 bases, with 9 bases between them. DNA for the CDR3: TGTGCCAGTAGTAGGTCGACAGAAGAGACCCAGTACTTC. Amino acids: CASSRSTEETQYF.

The chain recombines TRBV5-1 with TRBJ1-1; 9 bases agree with TRBD1. Germline CDR1 and CDR2: SGHRS and YFSETQ. This CDR3 is built from 16 residues. The J segment lost 4 bases and the V segment lost 4 bases, leaving 11 bases of the junction unmatched. CDR3 amino acids: CASSILTGGAGTEAFF. CDR3 bases: TGCGCCAGCAGCATCCTCACAGGGGGCGCGGGCACTGAAGCTTTCTTT.